The present T cell receptor beta chain was sequenced within a study of Graves' ophthalmopathy and Graves' hyperthyroidism. Study results and caveats: Most expanded clonotypes in thyroid above 0.001 frequency also showed up in blood.

Researchers took RNA transcripts and amplified TCR beta CDR3 regions from them. The library came from an HTBI-primed first-round RT-PCR and a second-round multiplex PCR. Each CDR3 protein is one row after TCRdb ran MiXCR on the multiplex PCR reads. The repertoire consists of roughly 700,000 distinct CDR3 sequences, with around 40% occurring once and the leading ten covering 44%. With regard to this clonotype: The antigen remains undetermined.

V gave up 7 bases and J gave up 4 bases; unmatched junction bases: 6. Germline values: CDR1 SGDLS, CDR2 YYNGEE. This CDR3 has 13 amino acids. This TCR was sampled from an adult man with Graves' ophthalmopathy. This chain uses TRBV9 with TRBJ2-5; TRBD2 aligns across 8 bases. Input material: peripheral blood. CDR3 loop: CASQGGGRETQYF. The CDR3, as DNA: TGTGCCAGCCAGGGCGGGGGGCGAGAGACCCAGTACTTC.